This TCR beta chain is from a study of blood T cells in healthy people across ages. About the study: Per every two T cells, about one barcoded beta molecule was captured by template switching. Study findings and constraints: In the absence of known donor CMV status, changes in expanded clonotypes were possibly confounded.

Researchers isolated at least 6 million PBMCs per sample. V was cut by 4 bases and J by 0 bases, with 15 bases left in between. Looked up from germline, CDR1 is SGDLS and CDR2 is YYNGEE. This CDR3 comprises 16 residues. Combining a sample-barcoded 5' primer with a J-beta primer mix, a second PCR ran for roughly 7 to 11 cycles. Each CDR3 protein is one row after TCRdb ran MiXCR on the 5' RACE reads. This table has 1.8 million or so distinct CDR3 sequences, around 40% appearing once. About this clonotype itself: Its antigen is as yet unknown.

V and J are TRBV9 and TRBJ2-3; perhaps TRBD2 as D (6 bases). The specimen was blood. The source is a human donor in good health. CDR3 loop: CASSSSGSSSTDTQYF. CDR3 bases: TGTGCCAGCAGCTCAAGCGGGTCCTCAAGCACAGATACGCAGTATTTT.